Each of the 23 T cell receptor beta chains below was sequenced from the same sample in a study of T cell responses to AZD1222 COVID-19 vaccine. The assay was immunoSEQ multiplex PCR, and TCRdb's table has in-frame clones only and misses some. Here the sample spans just over 95,000 clones, about 88% being singletons. The sample consisted of peripheral blood, taken on day 0 of AZD1222 vaccination. These receptors came from an adult in good health.

The chain carries TRBV6-5 and TRBJ1-2, with 8 bases aligning to TRBD1. The CDR3 totals 11 residues. Trimming removed 6 bases from V and 7 bases from J; junction bases left unmatched: 1. The germline gives CDR1 MNHEY, CDR2 SVGAGI. CDR3 amino acids: CASSDRGGYTF. The DNA of the CDR3 is TGTGCCAGCAGCGACAGGGGTGGCTACACCTTC.

The chain combines TRBV5-5 with TRBJ1-1; D possibly corresponds to TRBD1 (6 bases). Trimming took off 6 bases at V and 7 bases at J, with 13 bases between the two ends. The CDR3 sequence is 12 residues long. Germline loops: CDR1 SGHKS, CDR2 YYEKEE (reference sequence). CDR3 sequence reads: CASTWTASEAFF. As DNA, the CDR3 is TGTGCCAGCACGTGGACAGCTAGTGAAGCTTTCTTT. The variable domain in full, completed from reference TRBV5-5 and TRBJ1-1, reads DAGVTQSPTHLIKTRGQQVTLRCSPISGHKSVSWYQQVLGQGPQFIFQYYEKEERGRGNFPDRFSARQFPNYSSELNVNALLLGDSALYLCASTWTASEAFFGQGTRLTVV.

This chain joins TRBV19 and TRBJ1-1, with D perhaps TRBD1 (5 bases). Trimming stripped 6 bases from V and 5 bases from J, with 13 bases between. The CDR3 contains 13 residues. Germline V gives CDR1 LNHDA, CDR2 SQIVND (reference sequence). In DNA, the CDR3 is TGTGCCAGTAGCGGGACCGGGAGGACTGAAGCTTTCTTT. This gives the protein CASSGTGRTEAFF.

The CDR3 DNA sequence: TGTGCCAGCAGCGCACGACAGGTATGGAACACTGAAGCTTTCTTT. It encodes CASSARQVWNTEAFF. This chain connects TRBV7-2 to TRBJ1-1; D may be TRBD1 (6 bases). V was trimmed by 5 bases and J by 1 base, leaving 14 bases between them. In germline, CDR1 is SGHTA, CDR2 FQGNSA. CDR3 size: 15 residues.

The rearrangement uses TRBV6-5 and TRBJ1-2; D is undetermined. Germline CDR1 and CDR2: MNHEY and SVGAGI. Trimming cost V 7 bases and J 3 bases, with 12 bases left between them. CDR3 length: 13 amino acids. The CDR3: CASKAESYYGYTF. In nucleotides, the CDR3 is TGTGCCAGCAAGGCAGAGTCGTACTATGGCTACACCTTC.

In DNA form, the CDR3 reads TGTGCCAGCAGGTCCACGGACTGGGGACATGGCTACACCTTC. It encodes CASRSTDWGHGYTF. The V and J genes are TRBV28 and TRBJ1-2, with D possibly matching TRBD1 (5 bases). Trimming stripped 6 bases from V and 6 bases from J, with 17 bases between. CDR3 length equals 14 residues. CDR1 and CDR2 (germline): MDHEN, SYDVKM.

This rearrangement joins TRBV2 to TRBJ1-1; perhaps TRBD1 as D (5 bases). The CDR3 covers 14 residues. Germline loops: CDR1 SNHLY, CDR2 FYNNEI. V lost 2 bases and J 1 base, leaving 8 bases between the germline ends. CDR3 residues: CASSEMGGNTEAFF. The CDR3 region has the DNA TGTGCCAGCAGTGAAATGGGGGGGAACACTGAAGCTTTCTTT.

The rearrangement links TRBV3-1 (or the pseudogene TRBV3-2) to TRBJ2-5; TRBD2 is a possible D gene (5 bases). Trimming cost V 4 bases and J 5 bases, with 14 bases left between them. CDR1 LGHDT and CDR2 YNNKEL come from the germline V gene (reference sequence). The CDR3 extends over 14 amino acids. The CDR3 is CASSPTGDVETQYF. CDR3 sequence (DNA): TGTGCCAGCAGCCCCACCGGGGATGTGGAGACCCAGTACTTC.

The DNA for the CDR3 is TGTGCCAGCAGACAAAACTATGGCTACACCTTC. This codes for CASRQNYGYTF. This sequence joins TRBV28 and TRBJ1-2; D not resolved. V gave up 6 bases and J gave up 2 bases, with 4 bases separating them. The CDR3 runs 11 residues. Germline loops: CDR1 MDHEN, CDR2 SYDVKM.

V is TRBV6-1 and J is TRBJ2-6, with no clear D. This CDR3 contains 16 residues. Trimming took off 2 bases at V and 3 bases at J, with 11 bases between the two ends. CDR1 is MNHNS, CDR2 SASEGT, per germline. The CDR3 coding sequence is TGTGCCAGCAGTGAAATAAGCTCCTTTGGGGCCAACGTCCTGACTTTC. Residues: CASSEISSFGANVLTF.

This clone appeared a single time. The rearrangement links TRBV4-1 to TRBJ1-4, with D perhaps TRBD1 (5 bases). The CDR3 is 15 amino acids. Germline V gene lookup returns CDR1 MGHRA and CDR2 YSYEKL. Trimming shortened V by 0 bases and J by 6 bases, and 11 bases separated the two germline ends. Here the CDR3 DNA reads TGCGCCAGCAGCCAAGATGAGCAACAGGATGAAAAACTGTTTTTT. This gives the protein CASSQDEQQDEKLFF.

The gene calls are TRBV7-9 and TRBJ1-1, with D possibly being TRBD1 (6 bases). The CDR3 covers 16 residues. Trimming pared 4 bases from V and 6 bases from J, leaving 21 bases between. The germline V gene has CDR1 SEHNR and CDR2 FQNEAQ (reference sequence). The CDR3 nucleotides read TGTGCCAGCAGCTACGAAACAGGGTGGGGAGAGCCTGAAGCTTTCTTT. Translating it yields CASSYETGWGEPEAFF. Using reference TRBV7-9 and TRBJ1-1 for the parts outside the CDR3, the full variable domain is DTGVSQNPRHKITKRGQNVTFRCDPISEHNRLYWYRQTLGQGPEFLTYFQNEAQLEKSRLLSDRFSAERPKGSFSTLEIQRTEQGDSAMYLCASSYETGWGEPEAFFGQGTRLTVV.

This clone was counted a single time. DNA of the CDR3: TGTGCCAGCAGCTTAGGGGGCTCGCAATCCTACGAGCAGTACTTC. Protein: CASSLGGSQSYEQYF. V usage is TRBV5-4 and J usage is TRBJ2-7; TRBD1 matches at 7 bases. With 2 bases clipped from V and 1 base from J, the junction kept 6 bases outside the gene matches. Germline V CDR1 and CDR2: SGHNT, YYREEE (reference sequence). The CDR3 has 15 residues.

The CDR3 DNA sequence: TGTGCCATCAGTGAGTTCAGAAGCGGCTACACCTTC. Amino acids: CAISEFRSGYTF. V usage is TRBV10-3 and J usage is TRBJ1-2; D is ambiguous. Germline lookup yields CDR1 ENHRY and CDR2 SYGVKD. The CDR3 spans 12 residues. V was pared by 1 base and J by 8 bases, with 8 bases between.

V is TRBV7-9 and J is TRBJ1-2, with TRBD1 identical over 7 bases. The CDR3 covers 12 residues. With V trimmed by 5 bases and J by 10 bases, 7 bases remained unmatched. Germline CDR1 SEHNR, CDR2 FQNEAQ (reference sequence). The CDR3 here is CASSHGTAYYTF. CDR3 in DNA: TGTGCCAGCAGCCACGGGACAGCTTACTACACCTTC.

V usage is TRBV5-4 and J usage is TRBJ2-5; 8 bases align to TRBD2. CDR1 and CDR2 from the germline V gene are SGHNT and YYREEE (reference sequence). Germline trimming cut 0 bases from V and 4 bases from J; bases unmatched to any gene: 5. The CDR3 totals 15 residues. CDR3: CASSLGAGAGETQYF. The CDR3 DNA reads as TGTGCCAGCAGCTTGGGAGCGGGGGCCGGAGAGACCCAGTACTTC.

Worth noting for this clone: Other nucleotide sequences from this sample produce the same CDR3. The chain uses TRBV12-3 or TRBV12-4 and TRBJ1-1; D is ambiguous. Trimming took off 2 bases at V and 9 bases at J, with 10 bases between the two ends. The CDR3 sequence is 12 residues long. The CDR3 region has the DNA TGTGCCAGCAGTTTAAGGCAGGAACAAGCTTTCTTT. Translating gives CASSLRQEQAFF.

This chain links TRBV4-1 with TRBJ1-1; D gene uncertain. CDR1 and CDR2 (germline): MGHRA, YSYEKL. The CDR3 spans 12 residues. V lost 3 bases, J lost 11 bases, and 13 bases lay in between. CDR3 region: CASSHPRELAFF. For the CDR3, the DNA is TGCGCCAGCAGCCACCCGAGAGAATTGGCTTTCTTT.

The CDR3 sequence is CSASGTGGPHNEQFF. In DNA form, the CDR3 reads TGCAGTGCTAGTGGGACAGGGGGCCCCCACAATGAGCAGTTCTTC. The J gene is TRBJ2-1, the V gene TRBV20-1; the match to TRBD1 covers 12 bases. CDR1 and CDR2 (germline): DFQATT, SNEGSKA (reference sequence). V shed 3 bases, J shed 5 bases, and the junction held 5 bases outside the gene matches. The CDR3 covers 15 residues.

This chain joins TRBV11-2 and TRBJ2-3; D unclear. Germline CDR1 reads SGHAT; CDR2 reads FQNNGV. V lost 8 bases and J lost 6, with 9 bases in between. This CDR3 comprises 11 residues. CDR3 in amino acids: CASGGWDTQYF. CDR3 bases: TGTGCCAGCGGCGGCTGGGATACGCAGTATTTT.

The chain links TRBV18 to TRBJ2-7; 9 bases are shared with TRBD1. V was clipped by 5 bases and J by 4 bases; unmatched bases: 9. The CDR3 consists of 15 residues. Germline V gene lookup returns CDR1 KGHSH and CDR2 LQKENI. The CDR3 spells CASSKQPGQGYEQYF. The CDR3, as DNA: TGTGCCAGCTCAAAACAACCGGGACAGGGTTACGAGCAGTACTTC.

The chain recombines TRBV2 with TRBJ2-7; possibly TRBD1 or TRBD2 for D (5 bases each). Germline values: CDR1 SNHLY, CDR2 FYNNEI. The CDR3 length is 13 residues. V lost 9 bases and J 6 bases, leaving 18 bases between the germline ends. CDR3: CASTQGEDSEQYF. CDR3 sequence (DNA): TGTGCCAGTACGCAGGGAGAGGATAGCGAGCAGTACTTC.

The chain links TRBV5-4 to TRBJ1-2; 7 positions match TRBD1. After removal of 9 bases from V and 4 bases from J, the junction contained 9 bases not matched to a gene. The CDR3 has 13 amino acids. Germline lookup yields CDR1 SGHNT and CDR2 YYREEE (reference sequence). CDR3 bases: TGTGCCATGGCGGGGACAGACCTCTATGGCTACACCTTC. Translated, it gives CAMAGTDLYGYTF.